The 14 T cell receptor beta chains given below trace back to one sample, sequenced in a study of blood T cells in healthy people across ages. With a J-beta primer mix and a sample-barcoded 5' primer, a second PCR ran roughly 6 to 12 cycles. TCRdb recomputed calls from the 5' RACE reads with MiXCR, one row per CDR3 protein. The repertoire has some 930,000 distinct CDR3 sequences, about 27% of them found once; the top ten carry about 9.4%. These same data were also listed under a study on T cells of mothers and their children.

Sequenced: blood. All receptors come from a woman in her 40s in good health.

Here the CDR3 DNA reads TGTGCCAGCAGTTTGGCAGGTGGGGGAAGGTATGGCTACACCTTC. Amino acid sequence: CASSLAGGGRYGYTF. The chain employs TRBV28 and TRBJ1-2; tentatively, D is TRBD1 (5 bases). V lost 3 bases and J lost 5, with 16 bases in between. This CDR3 comprises 15 residues. Germline assignment: CDR1 MDHEN and CDR2 SYDVKM.

This clonotype appeared a few times. The V call is TRBV5-1, the J call TRBJ1-1, with TRBD1 identical over 9 bases. This CDR3 has 17 residues. Germline values: CDR1 SGHRS, CDR2 YFSETQ. V shed 1 base, J shed 0 bases, and the junction held 7 bases outside the gene matches. The CDR3 region has the DNA TGCGCCAGCAGCTTGTGGACAGGGGCCTCTATGAACACTGAAGCTTTCTTT. As protein: CASSLWTGASMNTEAFF. The complete variable domain, with remaining parts taken from reference TRBV5-1 and TRBJ1-1, reads KAGVTQTPRYLIKTRGQQVTLSCSPISGHRSVSWYQQTPGQGLQFLFEYFSETQRNKGNFPGRFSGRQFSNSRSEMNVSTLELGDSALYLCASSLWTGASMNTEAFFGQGTRLTVV.

The chain recombines TRBV20-1 with TRBJ2-7, with 11 positions matching TRBD2. This CDR3 region has 15 residues. With V trimmed by 0 bases and J by 3 bases, 4 bases remained unmatched. Germline V gene lookup returns CDR1 DFQATT and CDR2 SNEGSKA (reference sequence). CDR3 DNA: TGCAGTGCTAGAGATGGGACTAGCGGCCGCTACGAGCAGTACTTC. The encoded protein is CSARDGTSGRYEQYF.

Points on this clonotype: A junction end diverges from the germline sequence, so it may reflect a read error. This chain joins TRBV7-2 and TRBJ1-4; D is perhaps TRBD1 (6 bases). The CDR3 spans 16 residues. Germline CDR1 SGHTA, CDR2 FQGNSA. CDR3 amino acids: CASSLGPQGPNEKLVF. CDR3 coding DNA: TGTGCCAGCAGCTTAGGTCCACAGGGACCTAATGAAAAACTGGTTTTT.

This clonotype has at least ten counts. The genes are TRBV5-4 and TRBJ2-7; 8 bases are a match to TRBD1. CDR3 length: 17 amino acids. The J segment lost 2 bases and the V segment lost 0 bases, leaving 10 bases of the junction unmatched. Looked up from germline, CDR1 is SGHNT and CDR2 is YYREEE (reference sequence). CDR3 sequence reads: CASSLGPSGQDAYEQYF. Here the CDR3 DNA reads TGTGCCAGCAGCTTGGGACCCTCGGGACAGGACGCCTACGAGCAGTACTTC.

The rearrangement joins TRBV29-1 to TRBJ2-3, with D possibly matching TRBD2 (7 bases). The V gene's germline CDR1 is SQVTM and CDR2 ANQGSEA. The CDR3 totals 14 residues. Trimming took 8 bases from V and 4 from J, leaving 19 bases between them. CDR3 protein: CSHEGGGHADTQYF. The CDR3, as DNA: TGCAGCCATGAGGGGGGGGGCCATGCAGATACGCAGTATTTT.

This clonotype was seen a few times. The rearrangement uses TRBV12-3 or TRBV12-4 and TRBJ2-1; TRBD1 agrees at 9 bases. V trimming: 7 bases; J trimming: 4 bases; junction bases outside the gene matches: 5. The CDR3 sequence is 14 residues long. CDR3 bases: TGTGCCAGCATCCCGGGACAGGGTTACAATGAGCAGTTCTTC. Its protein is CASIPGQGYNEQFF.

This clonotype was found a few times. The J gene is TRBJ1-1, the V gene TRBV18, with D tentatively TRBD1 (6 bases). The CDR3 is made up of 14 amino acids. The germline gives CDR1 KGHSH, CDR2 LQKENI. Trimming cost V 5 bases and J 2 bases, with 12 bases left between them. Here the CDR3 reads CASSSTGTNTEAFF. The DNA for the CDR3 is TGTGCCAGCTCATCCACAGGGACAAACACTGAAGCTTTCTTT.

The chain couples TRBV20-1 to TRBJ1-6; D gene uncertain. In germline, CDR1 is DFQATT, CDR2 SNEGSKA (reference sequence). V lost 5 bases to trimming and J lost 0 bases, with 11 bases between them. The CDR3 has 15 amino acids. The CDR3 DNA sequence: TGCAGTGCTGGCTCGGGGAGCTCCTATAATTCACCCCTCCACTTT. Encoded protein: CSAGSGSSYNSPLHF.

The V call is TRBV5-4, the J call TRBJ1-3; a possible D gene is TRBD1 (5 bases). The CDR3 length is 17 residues. Germline assignment: CDR1 SGHNT and CDR2 YYREEE (reference sequence). Trimming left V 4 bases short and J 0 bases short, with 17 bases between. As DNA, the CDR3 is TGTGCCAGCAGCCTCCAAACCGGGACTCCCTCTGGAAACACCATATATTTT. Protein: CASSLQTGTPSGNTIYF.

This rearrangement joins TRBV5-1 to TRBJ2-2; D is unclear. The CDR3 has 16 amino acids. CDR1 is SGHRS and CDR2 is YFSETQ in the germline V gene. V was trimmed by 2 bases and J by 1 base, leaving 12 bases between them. The CDR3 sequence is CASSLSPLGNTGELFF. The CDR3 region has the DNA TGCGCCAGCAGCTTATCCCCACTGGGGAACACCGGGGAGCTGTTTTTT. The variable domain in full, completed from reference TRBV5-1 and TRBJ2-2, reads KAGVTQTPRYLIKTRGQQVTLSCSPISGHRSVSWYQQTPGQGLQFLFEYFSETQRNKGNFPGRFSGRQFSNSRSEMNVSTLELGDSALYLCASSLSPLGNTGELFFGEGSRLTVL.

This clonotype turned up a few times. The chain carries TRBV5-1 and TRBJ2-3, with D possibly being TRBD1 (5 bases). The germline V gene encodes CDR1 SGHRS and CDR2 YFSETQ. The V end was cut by 0 bases, the J end by 6 bases, with 11 bases between. This CDR3 region has 14 residues. The CDR3 DNA reads as TGCGCCAGCAGCTTGGACAGGTCAAGTGATACGCAGTATTTT. This codes for CASSLDRSSDTQYF.

This rearrangement joins TRBV29-1 to TRBJ1-1; no definite D call. Germline V lookup: CDR1 SQVTM, CDR2 ANQGSEA. This CDR3 contains 12 residues. Trimming left V 4 bases short and J 3 bases short, with 9 bases between. This CDR3 reads CSVGRSDTEAFF. In DNA, the CDR3 is TGCAGCGTTGGTAGGTCGGACACTGAAGCTTTCTTT.

Written as DNA, the CDR3 is TGTGCCAGCAGCCCAGACAGGGGTAGACTTGGAATCGATTCACCCCTCCACTTT. The encoded protein is CASSPDRGRLGIDSPLHF. V and J are TRBV3-1 and TRBJ1-6, with TRBD1 identical over 8 bases. The CDR3 is 18 amino acids. Germline CDR1 reads LGHDT; CDR2 reads YNNKEL (reference sequence). The trim removed 4 bases at V and 8 bases at J, leaving 16 bases unmatched.